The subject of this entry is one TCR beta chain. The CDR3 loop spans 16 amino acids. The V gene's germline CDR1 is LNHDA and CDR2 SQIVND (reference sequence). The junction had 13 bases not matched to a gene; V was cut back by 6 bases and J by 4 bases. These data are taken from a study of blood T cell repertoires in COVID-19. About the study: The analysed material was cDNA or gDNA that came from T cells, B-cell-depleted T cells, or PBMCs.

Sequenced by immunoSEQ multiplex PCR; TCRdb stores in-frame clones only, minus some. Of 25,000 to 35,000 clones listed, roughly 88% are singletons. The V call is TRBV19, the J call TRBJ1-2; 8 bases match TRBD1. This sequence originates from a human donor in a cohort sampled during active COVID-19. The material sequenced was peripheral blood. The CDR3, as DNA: TGTGCCAGTAGCTCATCCCCGACAGGGGAAAGCTATGGCTACACCTTC. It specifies CASSSSPTGESYGYTF.